A selection of T cell receptor beta chains follows, all from one sample in a study of human T cells and chemical hapten exposure. A single record per CDR3 protein comes from TCRdb applying MiXCR to the RACE reads. The table lists about 82,000 distinct CDR3 sequences, approximately 11% of them singletons. Sequenced material: whole blood, taken in connection with sensitization to the hapten diphenylcyclopropenone (DPC). Source of these receptors: a woman aged 50 to 65 with alopecia areata. Some clones in this sample may be carry-over from other donors' samples. CDR3s include the opening cysteine and the closing phenylalanine or tryptophan. A D gene is named only where the DNA matches it firmly. Size is omitted from some rows. Given values are once, few, many or a class for expanded clones.

V,J,D,size,CDR3,DNA
TRBV6-5,TRBJ2-7,TRBD2,many,CASSRTSASYEQYF,TGTGCCAGCAGCCGGACTAGCGCGTCCTACGAGCAGTACTTC
TRBV2,TRBJ1-1,NA,many,CASSEDVGHAEAFF,TGTGCCAGCAGTGAAGATGTCGGGCATGCCGAAGCTTTCTTT
TRBV20-1,TRBJ2-1,TRBD2,few,CSASSGRAYNEQFF,TGCAGTGCTTCTAGCGGGAGGGCCTACAATGAGCAGTTCTTC
TRBV29-1,TRBJ2-7,NA,NA,CSVTLYDEQYF,TGCAGCGTTACCCTCTATGATGAGCAGTACTTC
TRBV29-1,TRBJ2-1,NA,few,CSVDSGEGGYNEQFF,TGCAGCGTTGACTCGGGGGAAGGGGGTTACAATGAGCAGTTCTTC
TRBV19,TRBJ2-3,NA,many,CASSHRKWTDTQYF,TGTGCCAGTAGCCATCGGAAGTGGACAGATACGCAGTATTTT
TRBV14,TRBJ2-3,TRBD2,many,CASSPHHGSGRGQDTQYF,TGTGCCAGCAGCCCCCACCATGGTAGCGGGAGGGGTCAAGATACGCAGTATTTT
TRBV7-2,TRBJ2-7,NA,many,CASSWAGAGRVEQYF,TGTGCCAGCAGCTGGGCCGGGGCCGGCCGAGTCGAGCAGTACTTC
TRBV7-2,TRBJ2-3,TRBD2,few,CASSLAGLAGGTDTQYF,TGTGCCAGCAGCTTAGCGGGACTAGCGGGAGGAACAGATACGCAGTATTTT
TRBV7-2,TRBJ2-3,NA,NA,CASSLYRGTQYF,TGTGCCAGCAGCTTATATAGGGGTACGCAGTATTTT
TRBV4-2,TRBJ2-4,NA,NA,CASSQDRRDIQYF,TGTGCCAGCAGCCAAGATCGGAGGGACATTCAGTACTTC
TRBV7-6,TRBJ1-6,TRBD1,NA,CASSPPGGRGSPLHF,TGTGCCAGCAGCCCCCCAGGGGGCAGGGGTTCACCCCTCCACTTT
TRBV5-1,TRBJ1-5,TRBD1,few,CASSPTTGSNQPQHF,TGCGCCAGCAGCCCTACGACAGGGAGCAATCAGCCCCAGCATTTT
TRBV18,TRBJ2-3,TRBD2,many,CASSLIAGSTDTQYF,TGTGCCAGCTCACTAATAGCGGGCAGCACAGATACGCAGTATTTT
TRBV3-1,TRBJ2-7,TRBD2,many,CASSPEAGGLPYEQYF,TGTGCCAGCAGCCCCGAGGCGGGAGGGCTACCCTACGAGCAGTACTTC
TRBV6-2/TRBV6-3,TRBJ2-7,NA,many,CASSYQGQRREQYF,TGTGCCAGCAGTTACCAGGGCCAGAGGAGAGAGCAGTACTTC
TRBV7-3,TRBJ2-2,NA,many,CASSFRRAGGELFF,TGTGCCAGCAGCTTCCGACGGGCGGGCGGGGAGCTGTTTTTT
TRBV23-1,TRBJ2-7,NA,NA,CASRPPNGAGFPYEQYF,TGCGCCAGCAGACCCCCGAACGGGGCAGGGTTCCCCTACGAGCAGTACTTC
TRBV20-1,TRBJ1-2,NA,NA,CSAASGAGYGYTF,TGCAGTGCTGCTTCAGGGGCAGGCTATGGCTACACCTTC
TRBV5-1,TRBJ1-1,NA,many,CASSLEGASRSAEAFF,TGCGCCAGCAGCTTGGAAGGGGCCAGCAGGAGTGCTGAAGCTTTCTTT
TRBV5-4,TRBJ1-2,NA,many,CASSLGGDYGYTF,TGTGCCAGCAGCTTGGGCGGGGACTATGGCTACACCTTC
TRBV29-1,TRBJ2-1,NA,many,CSGLTGYDEQFF,TGCAGCGGCCTCACAGGGTACGATGAGCAGTTCTTC
TRBV6-2/TRBV6-3,TRBJ2-2,NA,few,CASTKWVGELFF,TGTGCCAGCACAAAGTGGGTCGGGGAGCTGTTTTTT
TRBV5-6,TRBJ2-5,NA,NA,CASNRRGQETQYF,TGTGCCAGCAACCGGAGGGGGCAAGAGACCCAGTACTTC
TRBV5-4,TRBJ2-3,NA,few,CASSLRIGGTDTQYF,TGTGCCAGCAGCTTGCGGATCGGGGGCACAGATACGCAGTATTTT
TRBV5-1,TRBJ1-4,NA,few,CASSATGMTNEKLFF,TGCGCCAGCAGCGCAACAGGGATGACTAATGAAAAACTGTTTTTT
TRBV7-2,TRBJ1-2,TRBD1,many,CASSLAPPTGGLNYGYTF,TGTGCCAGCAGCTTAGCCCCACCGACAGGGGGACTTAACTATGGCTACACCTTC
TRBV14,TRBJ2-2,TRBD1,NA,CASRGRGLHTGELFF,TGTGCCAGCAGAGGAAGGGGGCTTCACACCGGGGAGCTGTTTTTT
TRBV28,TRBJ1-4,TRBD1,few,CASSRSGTGREKLFF,TGTGCCAGCAGCCGCTCCGGGACAGGGCGTGAAAAACTGTTTTTT
TRBV7-2,TRBJ2-4,TRBD1,NA,CASSLVLDRDASIQYF,TGTGCCAGCAGCTTAGTCCTTGACAGGGACGCCAGCATTCAGTACTTC
TRBV27,TRBJ2-2,NA,NA,CASSSGTGELFF,TGTGCCAGCAGTTCGGGCACCGGGGAGCTGTTTTTT
TRBV19,TRBJ2-2,TRBD2,many,CASSISGSYTGELFF,TGTGCCAGTAGTATTAGCGGGAGTTACACCGGGGAGCTGTTTTTT
TRBV6-6,TRBJ1-1,NA,NA,CASSSIEENTEAFF,TGTGCCAGCAGTTCAATCGAGGAGAACACTGAAGCTTTCTTT
TRBV29-1,TRBJ2-1,TRBD2,NA,CSVEDGSAGGRDEQFF,TGCAGCGTTGAAGATGGGTCAGCGGGAGGGCGCGATGAGCAGTTCTTC
TRBV18,TRBJ1-2,TRBD1,many,CASSPQGAQGYTF,TGTGCCAGCTCACCACAGGGGGCGCAGGGCTACACCTTC
TRBV4-2,TRBJ2-7,TRBD2,NA,CASSQVAGGIYEQYF,TGTGCCAGCAGCCAAGTAGCGGGAGGGATTTACGAGCAGTACTTC
TRBV12-3/TRBV12-4,TRBJ2-3,NA,many,CASSPGSVTDTQYF,TGTGCCAGCAGTCCAGGCAGTGTTACAGATACGCAGTATTTT
TRBV12-5,TRBJ2-5,NA,few,CASGFGRNFGTQYF,TGTGCTAGTGGTTTTGGACGGAACTTCGGGACCCAGTACTTC
TRBV3-1,TRBJ2-5,TRBD2,many,CASSQGTSRPHEETQYF,TGTGCCAGCAGCCAAGGGACTAGCCGCCCCCATGAAGAGACCCAGTACTTC
TRBV24-1,TRBJ1-1,TRBD1,few,CATRDSLNTEAFF,TGTGCCACGCGGGACAGCTTGAACACTGAAGCTTTCTTT
TRBV11-2,TRBJ2-3,TRBD2,NA,CASSSASGRGTYTQYF,TGTGCCAGCAGCTCCGCTAGCGGGAGAGGCACATATACGCAGTATTTT
TRBV30,TRBJ1-6,TRBD1,NA,CAWGTGEFSPLHF,TGTGCCTGGGGGACAGGGGAGTTTTCACCCCTCCACTTT
TRBV20-1,TRBJ2-1,TRBD2,NA,CSASGRTSGKRNEQFF,TGCAGTGCTAGTGGAAGGACTAGCGGGAAGAGAAATGAGCAGTTCTTC
TRBV6-5,TRBJ2-7,TRBD1,NA,CASSYRQGLGEQYF,TGTGCCAGCAGTTACCGACAGGGCTTGGGCGAGCAGTACTTC
TRBV6-2/TRBV6-3,TRBJ2-2,NA,NA,CASSLIWATGELFF,TGTGCCAGCAGTTTGATTTGGGCCACCGGGGAGCTGTTTTTT
TRBV5-4,TRBJ2-2,TRBD2,NA,CASSLRGTMNTGELFF,TGTGCCAGCAGCCTGAGAGGGACTATGAACACCGGGGAGCTGTTTTTT
TRBV29-1,TRBJ2-1,TRBD2,NA,CSVGEGPYNEQFF,TGCAGCGTTGGGGAGGGCCCCTACAATGAGCAGTTCTTC
TRBV3-1,TRBJ2-2,TRBD1,many,CASSFKQGRGLFF,TGTGCCAGCAGCTTTAAACAGGGGAGAGGGCTGTTTTTT
TRBV12-3/TRBV12-4,TRBJ1-1,NA,NA,CASSPQRRNTEAFF,TGTGCCAGCAGTCCACAACGGAGGAACACTGAAGCTTTCTTT
TRBV10-3,TRBJ2-3,NA,NA,CAISEVRDTQYF,TGTGCCATCAGCGAGGTGAGGGATACGCAGTATTTT
TRBV11-2,TRBJ2-1,TRBD2,NA,CASSLPTSGSYNEQFF,TGTGCCAGCAGCTTACCAACTAGCGGATCCTACAATGAGCAGTTCTTC
TRBV3-1,TRBJ2-3,NA,few,CASSQDFDSRAITDTQYF,TGTGCCAGCAGCCAAGATTTTGACAGTCGCGCAATCACAGATACGCAGTATTTT
TRBV28,TRBJ2-5,NA,NA,CASSFRAAPRESTQYF,TGTGCCAGCAGTTTTCGGGCGGCCCCGCGCGAGTCGACCCAGTACTTC